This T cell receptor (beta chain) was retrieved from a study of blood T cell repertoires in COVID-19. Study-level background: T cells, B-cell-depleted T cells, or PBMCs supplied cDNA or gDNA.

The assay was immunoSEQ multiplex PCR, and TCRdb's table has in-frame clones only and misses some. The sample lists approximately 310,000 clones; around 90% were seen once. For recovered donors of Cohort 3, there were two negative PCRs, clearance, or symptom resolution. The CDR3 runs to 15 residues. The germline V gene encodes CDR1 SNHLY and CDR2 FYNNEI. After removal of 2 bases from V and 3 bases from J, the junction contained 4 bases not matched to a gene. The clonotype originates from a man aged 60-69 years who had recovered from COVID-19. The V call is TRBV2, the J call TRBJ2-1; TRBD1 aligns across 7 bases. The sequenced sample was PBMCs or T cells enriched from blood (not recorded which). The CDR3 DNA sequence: TGTGCCAGCAGTGAATTAGGGGGCGGCTACAATGAGCAGTTCTTC. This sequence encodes CASSELGGGYNEQFF. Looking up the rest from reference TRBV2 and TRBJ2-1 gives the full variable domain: EPEVTQTPSHQVTQMGQEVILRCVPISNHLYFYWYRQILGQKVEFLVSFYNNEISEKSEIFDDQFSVERPDGSNFTLKIRSTKLEDSAMYFCASSELGGGYNEQFFGPGTRLTVL.